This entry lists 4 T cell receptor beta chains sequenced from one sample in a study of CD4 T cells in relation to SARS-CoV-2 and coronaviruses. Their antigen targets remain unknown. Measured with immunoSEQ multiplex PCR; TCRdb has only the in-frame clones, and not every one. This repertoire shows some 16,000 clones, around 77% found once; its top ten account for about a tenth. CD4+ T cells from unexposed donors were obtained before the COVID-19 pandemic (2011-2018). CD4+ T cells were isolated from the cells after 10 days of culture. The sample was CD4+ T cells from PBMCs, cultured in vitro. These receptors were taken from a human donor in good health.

The CDR3 loop reads CASSLPPADSSYEQYF. The CDR3 nucleotides are TGTGCCAGCAGCTTACCCCCCGCGGACAGTAGCTACGAGCAGTACTTC. J is TRBJ2-7 and V is TRBV7-6, with a tentative D call TRBD1 (6 bases). Trimming removed 2 bases from V and 3 bases from J, with 17 bases in between. CDR1 SGHVS and CDR2 FNYEAQ come from the germline V gene. CDR3 length: 16 amino acids.

Here the CDR3 DNA reads TGTGCCAGCAGCCGGGACAGGTCTCCCAATGAAAAACTGTTTTTT. Protein sequence: CASSRDRSPNEKLFF. V and J are TRBV7-2 and TRBJ1-4; TRBD1 agrees at 8 bases. CDR3 length equals 15 residues. The germline V gene encodes CDR1 SGHTA and CDR2 FQGNSA. V shed 5 bases, J shed 5 bases, and the junction held 7 bases outside the gene matches.

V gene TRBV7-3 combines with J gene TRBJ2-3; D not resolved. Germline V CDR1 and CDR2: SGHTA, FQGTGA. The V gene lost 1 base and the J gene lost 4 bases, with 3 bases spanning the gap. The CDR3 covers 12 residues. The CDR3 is CASSLSSDTQYF. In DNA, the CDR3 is TGTGCCAGCAGCTTAAGCTCAGATACGCAGTATTTT.

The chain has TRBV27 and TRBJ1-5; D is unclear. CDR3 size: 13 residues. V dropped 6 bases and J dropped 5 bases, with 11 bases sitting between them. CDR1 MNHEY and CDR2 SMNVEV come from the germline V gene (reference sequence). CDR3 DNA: TGTGCCAGCAGGGCTGGCACCTATCAGCCCCAGCATTTT. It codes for CASRAGTYQPQHF.